At least ten counts were recorded for the clone carrying this T cell receptor beta chain. Its antigen is as yet unknown. V lost 2 bases, J lost 0 bases, and 13 bases lay in between. The CDR3 runs to 17 residues. Looked up from germline, CDR1 is SGHAT and CDR2 is FQNNGV. This entry is derived from a study of beta chain features in type 1 diabetes. Reverse transcription of all isolated RNA meant that expressed TCRB transcripts were sequenced. Sequenced by immunoSEQ multiplex PCR; TCRdb stores in-frame clones only, minus some. The data show some 240,000 clones, around 9.9% seen once. Study observations and caveats: The VDJ junctions of type 1 diabetes patients carried fewer insertions and more deletions.

The TCR sequence derives from a man between 18 and 35 years old in good health. Sequencing was done on a sample of central memory CD4+ T cells from blood. The V gene is TRBV11-2, the J gene TRBJ2-2, with TRBD2 as a possible D gene (6 bases). CDR3 amino acids: CASSLSPTRANTGELFF. The CDR3 coding sequence is TGTGCCAGCAGCTTATCCCCGACTAGAGCGAACACCGGGGAGCTGTTTTTT. Complete variable domain (other parts from reference TRBV11-2 and TRBJ2-2): EAGVAQSPRYKIIEKRQSVAFWCNPISGHATLYWYQQILGQGPKLLIQFQNNGVVDDSQLPKDRFSAERLKGVDSTLKIQPAKLEDSAVYLCASSLSPTRANTGELFFGEGSRLTVL.